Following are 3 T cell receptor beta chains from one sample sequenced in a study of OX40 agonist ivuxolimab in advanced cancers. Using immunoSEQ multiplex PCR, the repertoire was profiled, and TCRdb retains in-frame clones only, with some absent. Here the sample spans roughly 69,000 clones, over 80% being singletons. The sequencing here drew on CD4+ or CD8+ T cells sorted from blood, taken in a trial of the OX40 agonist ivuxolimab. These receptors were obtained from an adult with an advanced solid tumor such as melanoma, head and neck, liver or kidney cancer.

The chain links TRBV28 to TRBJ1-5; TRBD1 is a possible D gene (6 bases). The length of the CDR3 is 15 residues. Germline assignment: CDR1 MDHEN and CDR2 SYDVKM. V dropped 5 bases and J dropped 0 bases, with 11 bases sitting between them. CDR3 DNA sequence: TGTGCCAGCAGTACAGGGTCTTATAGCAATCAGCCCCAGCATTTT. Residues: CASSTGSYSNQPQHF.

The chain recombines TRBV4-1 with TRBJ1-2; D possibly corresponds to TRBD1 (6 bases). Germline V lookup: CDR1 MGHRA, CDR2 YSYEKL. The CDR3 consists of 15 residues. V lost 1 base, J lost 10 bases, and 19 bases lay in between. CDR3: CASSQVGRGQIDYTF. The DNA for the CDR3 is TGCGCCAGCAGCCAAGTCGGCAGGGGCCAGATAGACTACACCTTC.

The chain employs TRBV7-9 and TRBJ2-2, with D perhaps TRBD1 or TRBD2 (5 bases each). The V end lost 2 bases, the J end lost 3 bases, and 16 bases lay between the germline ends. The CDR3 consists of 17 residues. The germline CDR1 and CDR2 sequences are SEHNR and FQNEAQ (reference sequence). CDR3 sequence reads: CASSLFLGTLDTGELFF. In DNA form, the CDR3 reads TGTGCCAGCAGCTTATTCTTGGGGACCTTGGACACCGGGGAGCTGTTTTTT.